What follows are 12 T cell receptor beta chains derived from one specimen sequenced in a study of cytomegalovirus exposure and HLA in healthy donors. The PCR employed 60 Vbeta primers together with 13 Jbeta primers. Here immunoSEQ multiplex PCR was the method, and the copy in TCRdb shows in-frame clones only, minus some. The table lists 150,000 to 200,000 clones, 60% to 80% of them singletons. Sequencing was performed on PBMCs. The receptors derive from a woman aged 50 to 65 in good health and CMV-seropositive.

The chain uses TRBV10-3 and TRBJ2-7; tentative D call: TRBD2 (5 bases). The CDR3 consists of 12 residues. Trimming shortened V by 5 bases and J by 3 bases, and 8 bases separated the two germline ends. Germline CDR1 and CDR2: ENHRY and SYGVKD. The CDR3 protein is CAISSGGYEQYF. The CDR3 DNA reads TGTGCCATCAGTTCAGGAGGCTACGAGCAGTACTTC.

The chain carries TRBV7-3 and TRBJ1-1; 8 nucleotides line up with TRBD1. Germline lookup yields CDR1 SGHTA and CDR2 FQGTGA. V lost 5 bases and J lost 5; bases outside the gene matches: 7. The CDR3 spans 14 residues. The CDR3 nucleotides are TGTGCCAGCAGCCAACGGACAGGGATGACTGAAGCTTTCTTT. It translates to CASSQRTGMTEAFF.

The CDR3 region has the DNA TGTGCCAGCAGCGCCTATACAGGGGCCCTCCCCTACGAGCAGTACTTC. Translated, it gives CASSAYTGALPYEQYF. This chain links TRBV9 with TRBJ2-7, with 7 bases lining up with TRBD1. Per the germline V gene, CDR1 is SGDLS and CDR2 is YYNGEE. The J segment lost 2 bases and the V segment lost 3 bases, leaving 11 bases of the junction unmatched. The CDR3 runs to 16 residues.

The chain joins TRBV28 to TRBJ2-7; 8 positions match TRBD1. The ends lost 5 bases at V and 9 bases at J; junction bases unmatched: 12. The CDR3 runs to 14 residues. Germline CDR1 is MDHEN and CDR2 is SYDVKM. CDR3 protein: CASSRGQDPNGQYF. The CDR3 nucleotides are TGTGCCAGCAGTAGGGGACAGGACCCAAACGGGCAGTACTTC.

The DNA of the CDR3 is TGTGCCAGCAGCGTAGGGTTGCAGGTTACCTCAGATACGCAGTATTTT. Protein: CASSVGLQVTSDTQYF. V gene TRBV9 combines with J gene TRBJ2-3; D not certain. The CDR3 loop spans 16 amino acids. The V gene's germline CDR1 is SGDLS and CDR2 YYNGEE. Trimming left V 0 bases short and J 4 bases short, with 15 bases between. Looking up the rest from reference TRBV9 and TRBJ2-3 gives the full variable domain: DSGVTQTPKHLITATGQRVTLRCSPRSGDLSVYWYQQSLDQGLQFLIQYYNGEERAKGNILERFSAQQFPDLHSELNLSSLELGDSALYFCASSVGLQVTSDTQYFGPGTRLTVL.

The chain recombines TRBV6-5 with TRBJ1-1; a possible D gene is TRBD1 (6 bases). Trimming took off 8 bases at V and 3 bases at J, with 16 bases between the two ends. The CDR3 runs 14 residues. Germline V gene sequence: CDR1 MNHEY, CDR2 SVGAGI. The CDR3 sequence: CASALTGPDTEAFF. The CDR3 bases are TGTGCCAGCGCACTAACAGGGCCCGACACTGAAGCTTTCTTT.

The chain carries TRBV25-1 and TRBJ1-2; a weak D match, TRBD1 (5 bases). This CDR3 contains 14 residues. CDR1 is MGHDK and CDR2 is SYGVNS in the germline V gene. V was trimmed by 1 base and J by 3 bases, leaving 9 bases between them. CDR3 loop: CASSESGTYYGYTF. As DNA, the CDR3 is TGTGCCAGCAGTGAATCCGGGACTTACTATGGCTACACCTTC.

The CDR3 sequence is CASSQGSNRDGEKLFF. CDR3 DNA: TGTGCCAGCAGCCAAGGGTCGAACAGGGATGGTGAAAAACTGTTTTTT. The chain has TRBV9 and TRBJ1-4; D might be TRBD1 (6 bases). CDR3 length equals 16 residues. Trimming removed 4 bases from V and 7 bases from J, with 20 bases in between. CDR1 is SGDLS, CDR2 YYNGEE, per germline.

V and J are TRBV7-2 and TRBJ2-6; 8 positions agree with TRBD1. Germline V gene sequence: CDR1 SGHTA, CDR2 FQGNSA. Trimming at V came to 4 bases and at J to 2 bases, leaving 4 bases not matched to a gene. CDR3 length equals 16 residues. Written as DNA, the CDR3 is TGTGCCAGCAGCTCAGGACAGGGAACTGGGGCCAACGTCCTGACTTTC. Its translation: CASSSGQGTGANVLTF.

This chain links TRBV4-1 with TRBJ1-4; D remains unclear. V was trimmed by 0 bases and J by 8 bases, leaving 10 bases between them. This CDR3 spans 14 amino acids. The V gene's germline CDR1 is MGHRA and CDR2 YSYEKL. The chain's CDR3 is CASSQDLGREKLFF. CDR3 nucleotides: TGCGCCAGCAGCCAAGATTTGGGCCGGGAAAAACTGTTTTTT.

The chain has TRBV2 and TRBJ1-5; D might be TRBD1 (5 bases). Deletions cut 4 bases from V and 6 bases from J, with 13 bases between. Germline V CDR1 and CDR2: SNHLY, FYNNEI. This CDR3 has 14 amino acids. CDR3 nucleotides: TGTGCCAGCAGTGTGCAGGGATCTAGTCAGCCCCAGCATTTT. As protein: CASSVQGSSQPQHF.

V gene TRBV4-1 combines with J gene TRBJ2-7, with 7 nucleotides matching TRBD1. J lost 0 bases, V lost 1 base, and 6 bases had no gene match. Per germline, CDR1 MGHRA and CDR2 YSYEKL. CDR3 length: 16 residues. This CDR3 is CASSQGGTASSYEQYF. The CDR3 nucleotides read TGCGCCAGCAGCCAAGGGGGGACAGCGAGCTCCTACGAGCAGTACTTC.